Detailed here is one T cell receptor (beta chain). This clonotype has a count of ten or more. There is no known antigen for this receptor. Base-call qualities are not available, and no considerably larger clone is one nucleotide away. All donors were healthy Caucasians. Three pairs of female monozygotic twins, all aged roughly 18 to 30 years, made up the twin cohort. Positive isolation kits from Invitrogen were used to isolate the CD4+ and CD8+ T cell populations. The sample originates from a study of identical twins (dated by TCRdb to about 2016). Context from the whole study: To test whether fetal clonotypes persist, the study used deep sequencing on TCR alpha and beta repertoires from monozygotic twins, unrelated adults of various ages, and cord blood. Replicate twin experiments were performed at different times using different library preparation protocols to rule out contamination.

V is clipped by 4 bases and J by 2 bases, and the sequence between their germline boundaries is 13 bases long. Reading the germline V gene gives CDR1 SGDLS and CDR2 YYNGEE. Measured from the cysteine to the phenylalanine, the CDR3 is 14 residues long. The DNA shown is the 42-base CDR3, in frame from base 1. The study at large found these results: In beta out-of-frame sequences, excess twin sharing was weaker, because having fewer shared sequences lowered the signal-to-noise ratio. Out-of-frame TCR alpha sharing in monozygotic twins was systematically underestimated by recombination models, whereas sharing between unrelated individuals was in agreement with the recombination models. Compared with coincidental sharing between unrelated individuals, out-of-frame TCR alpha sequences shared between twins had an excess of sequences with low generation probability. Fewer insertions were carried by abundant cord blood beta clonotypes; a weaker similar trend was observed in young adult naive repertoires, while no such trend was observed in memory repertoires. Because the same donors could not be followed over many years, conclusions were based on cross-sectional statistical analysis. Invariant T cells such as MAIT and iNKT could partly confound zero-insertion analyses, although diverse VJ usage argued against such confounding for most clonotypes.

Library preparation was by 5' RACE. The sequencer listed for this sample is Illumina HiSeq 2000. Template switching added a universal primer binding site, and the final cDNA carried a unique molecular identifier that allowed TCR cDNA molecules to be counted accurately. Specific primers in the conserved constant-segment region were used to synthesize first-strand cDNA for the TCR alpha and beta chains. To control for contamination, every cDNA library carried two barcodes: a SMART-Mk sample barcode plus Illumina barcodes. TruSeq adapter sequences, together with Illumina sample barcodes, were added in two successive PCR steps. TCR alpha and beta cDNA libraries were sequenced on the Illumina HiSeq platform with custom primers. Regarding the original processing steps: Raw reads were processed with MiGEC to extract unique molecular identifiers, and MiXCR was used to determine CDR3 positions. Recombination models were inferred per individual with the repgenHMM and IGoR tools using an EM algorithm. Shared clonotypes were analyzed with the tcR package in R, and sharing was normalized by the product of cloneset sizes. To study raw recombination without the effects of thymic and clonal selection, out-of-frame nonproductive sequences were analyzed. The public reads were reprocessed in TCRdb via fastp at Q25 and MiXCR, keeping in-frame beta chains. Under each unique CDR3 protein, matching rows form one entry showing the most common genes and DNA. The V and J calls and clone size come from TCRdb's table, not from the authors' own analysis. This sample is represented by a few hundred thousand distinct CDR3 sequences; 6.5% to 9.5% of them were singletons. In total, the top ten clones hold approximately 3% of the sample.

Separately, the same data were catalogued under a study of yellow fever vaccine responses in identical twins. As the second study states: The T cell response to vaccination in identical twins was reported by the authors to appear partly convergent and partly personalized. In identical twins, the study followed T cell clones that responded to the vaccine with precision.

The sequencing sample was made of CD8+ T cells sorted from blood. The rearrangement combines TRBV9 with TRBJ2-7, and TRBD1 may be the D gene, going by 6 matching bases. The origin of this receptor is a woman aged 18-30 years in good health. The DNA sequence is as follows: TGTGCCAGCAGCCGGGACAAGATCACCTACGAGCAGTACTTC. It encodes CASSRDKITYEQYF.